One sample yielded the 28 T cell receptor beta chains listed below, sequenced in a study of T-cell memory formation after mild COVID-19. MiXCR, run by TCRdb on the 5' RACE reads, gives a single entry per CDR3 protein. The data hold roughly 200,000 distinct CDR3 sequences, with around 9.5% observed a single time. Sequencing input: PBMCs or a T cell subset sorted from them (not recorded which). The receptors shown here come from a man younger than 35 who had mild COVID-19 (a few samples of this study predate the infection). Cell type and time point are not known.

This chain joins TRBV6-1 and TRBJ1-4; no firm D call. Deletions cut 4 bases from V and 8 bases from J, with 11 bases between. The germline CDR1 and CDR2 sequences are MNHNS and SASEGT. This CDR3 comprises 13 residues. The chain's CDR3 is CASSGDLGEKLFF. CDR3 coding DNA: TGTGCCAGCAGTGGAGATTTGGGAGAAAAACTGTTTTTT.

This clonotype was seen a handful of times. The rearrangement links TRBV7-9 to TRBJ1-1; 9 nucleotides line up with TRBD1. The CDR3 sequence is 14 residues long. Germline V CDR1 and CDR2: SEHNR, FQNEAQ (reference sequence). The J segment lost 3 bases and the V segment lost 8 bases, leaving 7 bases of the junction unmatched. Written as DNA, the CDR3 is TGTGCCAGCCGACCGGGACAGGGAGACACTGAAGCTTTCTTT. Protein: CASRPGQGDTEAFF.

The chain carries TRBV20-1 and TRBJ2-5; TRBD2 agrees at 9 bases. With V trimmed by 5 bases and J by 1 base, 11 bases remained unmatched. The CDR3 length is 16 residues. Germline V gene sequence: CDR1 DFQATT, CDR2 SNEGSKA (reference sequence). This CDR3 reads CSAPRDGGGVQETQYF. The CDR3 nucleotides are TGCAGTGCTCCCCGAGATGGCGGGGGGGTCCAAGAGACCCAGTACTTC.

Worth noting for this clonotype: A much larger clone differs by one base, so this may be a read error. V and J are TRBV10-3 and TRBJ2-7, with D possibly matching TRBD2 (6 bases). Germline V gene data show CDR1 as ENHRY and CDR2 as SYGVKD. CDR3 length: 12 amino acids. The DNA for the CDR3 is TGTGCCATTAGCGCGGGGTCATACGAGCGGTACGTC. The encoded protein is CAISAGSYERYV.

V and J are TRBV9 and TRBJ2-1, with 8 bases matching TRBD2. The germline V gene has CDR1 SGDLS and CDR2 YYNGEE. This CDR3 is built from 16 residues. The V gene end was trimmed by 3 bases and the J gene end by 4 bases; junction bases not matched to a gene: 9. CDR3 amino acids: CASSAARVAGYNEQFF. In nucleotides, the CDR3 is TGTGCCAGCAGCGCCGCGAGGGTAGCGGGGTACAATGAGCAGTTCTTC.

In its sample, this clonotype was seen a few times. The chain joins TRBV9 to TRBJ2-7; 8 positions match TRBD1. Germline loops: CDR1 SGDLS, CDR2 YYNGEE. Trimming cost V 7 bases and J 6 bases; bases outside gene matches: 15. The CDR3 totals 15 residues. CDR3 nucleotides: TGTGCCAGCTCATCGTCGGACAGGGCTTCAAGCGAGCAGTACTTC. This sequence encodes CASSSSDRASSEQYF. The full variable domain, with the rest looked up from reference TRBV9 and TRBJ2-7, is DSGVTQTPKHLITATGQRVTLRCSPRSGDLSVYWYQQSLDQGLQFLIQYYNGEERAKGNILERFSAQQFPDLHSELNLSSLELGDSALYFCASSSSDRASSEQYFGPGTRLTVT.

The V call is TRBV5-6, the J call TRBJ2-5; the D is unclear. Deletions cut 0 bases from V and 1 base from J, with 13 bases between. This CDR3 has 16 amino acids. Germline CDR1 SGHDT, CDR2 YYEEEE. The CDR3 protein is CASSLVQASTQETQYF. The CDR3 DNA sequence: TGTGCCAGCAGCTTGGTTCAGGCGTCCACCCAAGAGACCCAGTACTTC.

The CDR3 nucleotides read TGTGCCATCAGTGGCCGACAGGGTACGCAGCAGTACGTC. Translating gives CAISGRQGTQQYV. The genes are TRBV10-3 and TRBJ2-7; 7 positions agree with TRBD1. The junction had 8 bases not matched to a gene; V was cut back by 4 bases and J by 8 bases. CDR1 ENHRY and CDR2 SYGVKD come from the germline V gene. CDR3 length: 13 residues.

The chain is built from TRBV25-1 and TRBJ1-4; D remains ambiguous. CDR1 is MGHDK, CDR2 SYGVNS, per germline. The CDR3 is 14 residues long. With 2 bases removed from V and 4 bases from J, the gap between germline ends came to 8 bases. The CDR3 nucleotides are TGTGCCAGCAGTGAACACGGACTTAATGAAAAACTGTTTTTT. Protein product: CASSEHGLNEKLFF. The full variable domain, rest sourced from reference TRBV25-1 and TRBJ1-4, is EADIYQTPRYLVIGTGKKITLECSQTMGHDKMYWYQQDPGMELHLIHYSYGVNSTEKGDLSSESTVSRIRTEHFPLTLESARPSHTSQYLCASSEHGLNEKLFFGSGTQLSVL.

This rearrangement joins TRBV9 to TRBJ1-1; 8 nucleotides agree with TRBD1. Per the germline V gene, CDR1 is SGDLS and CDR2 is YYNGEE. The CDR3 has 15 residues. V was pared by 4 bases and J by 0 bases, with 5 bases of the junction left unmatched. In DNA, the CDR3 is TGTGCCAGCAGCCCATCGACAGGGGTGAACACTGAAGCTTTCTTT. Protein: CASSPSTGVNTEAFF.

This clonotype came up many times. The J gene is TRBJ2-5, the V gene TRBV12-3 or TRBV12-4; D may match TRBD1 or TRBD2 (5 bases each). The CDR3 runs to 13 residues. Trimming stripped 3 bases from V and 2 bases from J, with 7 bases between. In DNA form, the CDR3 reads TGTGCCAGCAGTTTGTGGGGGCAAGAGACCCAGTACTTC. Encoded protein: CASSLWGQETQYF.

This chain joins TRBV7-9 and TRBJ2-1; unclear D gene. V was clipped by 3 bases and J by 6 bases, with 9 bases between them. From germline, CDR1 is SEHNR and CDR2 FQNEAQ (reference sequence). This CDR3 spans 13 amino acids. In DNA form, the CDR3 reads TGTGCCAGCAGCTTCAAGGAGCCCAATGAGCAGTTCTTC. This translates into CASSFKEPNEQFF.

This clonotype appeared a few times. The rearrangement uses TRBV14 and TRBJ2-1, with TRBD1 as a possible D gene (5 bases). Between the trimmed V and J ends, which lost 0 bases and 2 bases, there was a span of 14 bases. CDR1 is SGHDN, CDR2 FVKESK, per germline. This CDR3 has 17 residues. The CDR3 DNA reads as TGTGCCAGCAGCCAAGATCCTACTGGGGCAGCCTACAATGAGCAGTTCTTC. It translates to CASSQDPTGAAYNEQFF.

This clonotype was counted many times. This chain links TRBV7-3 with TRBJ1-2, with 7 bases that match TRBD1. CDR1 SGHTA and CDR2 FQGTGA come from the germline V gene. Germline trimming cut 4 bases from V and 6 bases from J; bases unmatched to any gene: 11. The CDR3 loop spans 15 amino acids. This chain's CDR3 is CASSSRTGDFHGYTF. Written as DNA, the CDR3 is TGTGCCAGCAGCTCCCGGACAGGAGATTTCCATGGCTACACCTTC.

The sample holds a few counts of this clonotype. The J gene is TRBJ2-7, the V gene TRBV5-1, with 7 bases lining up with TRBD1. V lost 2 bases and J lost 5; bases outside the gene matches: 4. CDR3 length: 13 residues. In germline, CDR1 is SGHRS, CDR2 YFSETQ. CDR3 DNA: TGCGCCAGCAGCTTAGGAACAGGGGACGAGCAGTACGTC. Translation: CASSLGTGDEQYV.

V is TRBV7-2 and J is TRBJ2-7; 9 bases map to TRBD1. Unmatched junction bases numbered 6, after V lost 4 bases and J lost 8 bases. This CDR3 contains 13 residues. Germline CDR1 reads SGHTA; CDR2 reads FQGNSA. CDR3 in amino acids: CASSWDREEKQYF. The CDR3 nucleotides read TGTGCCAGCAGCTGGGACAGGGAGGAAAAGCAGTACTTC.

This clonotype was detected a few times. The rearrangement uses TRBV27 and TRBJ2-5, with D uncertain. The CDR3 has 13 amino acids. CDR1 is MNHEY and CDR2 is SMNVEV in the germline V gene (reference sequence). V was pared by 3 bases and J by 6 bases, with 11 bases between. CDR3 loop: CASSFNLAKTQYF. The CDR3 DNA is TGTGCCAGCAGTTTTAACTTGGCGAAGACCCAGTACTTC.

This clonotype was seen just once. The germline gene is not matched at one end of the junction; a read error may be the cause. The V gene is TRBV5-1, the J gene TRBJ1-3; weak D call: TRBD1 (5 bases). This CDR3 spans 13 amino acids. CDR1 and CDR2 from the germline V gene are SGHRS and YFSETQ. The DNA of the CDR3 is TGCGACAGCAGCTTGGAAAGGGGTAGAACCATATATTTT. The encoded protein is CDSSLERGRTIYF.

The table lists this clonotype with many counts. The CDR3 sequence is CASSSHGRGGSPLHF. The CDR3 DNA reads TGTGCCAGCAGCTCCCACGGCAGGGGAGGTTCACCCCTCCACTTT. The chain joins TRBV4-2 to TRBJ1-6, with D maybe TRBD1 (6 bases). The CDR3 is 15 residues long. Trimming left V 5 bases short and J 9 bases short, with 17 bases between. The V gene's germline CDR1 is LGHNA and CDR2 YNFKEQ.

The V and J genes are TRBV6-5 and TRBJ2-2; the match to TRBD2 covers 14 bases. From germline, CDR1 is MNHEY and CDR2 SVGAGI. There are 18 residues in the CDR3. The J segment lost 5 bases and the V segment lost 1 base, leaving 6 bases of the junction unmatched. The CDR3 protein is CASSYWTSGGLGTGELFF. The CDR3 DNA sequence: TGTGCCAGCAGTTACTGGACTAGCGGGGGGTTGGGGACCGGGGAGCTGTTTTTT.

The chain joins TRBV28 to TRBJ2-3; no clear D gene. The V gene's germline CDR1 is MDHEN and CDR2 SYDVKM. The CDR3 sequence is 13 residues long. V lost 6 bases, J lost 0 bases, and 7 bases lay in between. The DNA of the CDR3 is TGTGCCAGCAGAGCACATAGCACAGATACGCAGTATTTT. It yields the protein CASRAHSTDTQYF. Full variable domain (remainder filled in from reference TRBV28 and TRBJ2-3): DVKVTQSSRYLVKRTGEKVFLECVQDMDHENMFWYRQDPGLGLRLIYFSYDVKMKEKGDIPEGYSVSREKKERFSLILESASTNQTSMYLCASRAHSTDTQYFGPGTRLTVL.

This clonotype was seen more than once but under ten times. The rearrangement uses TRBV6-5 and TRBJ1-2, with TRBD1 as a possible D gene (6 bases). CDR1 is MNHEY, CDR2 SVGAGI, per germline. Deletions cut 6 bases from V and 2 bases from J, with 13 bases between. The CDR3 has 14 residues. This CDR3 is CASRGLDRNYGYTF. The DNA of the CDR3 is TGTGCCAGCAGGGGATTGGACAGAAACTATGGCTACACCTTC.

The genes are TRBV6-6 and TRBJ1-5; perhaps TRBD1 as D (5 bases). Trimming took off 7 bases at V and 7 bases at J, with 14 bases between the two ends. Germline CDR1 reads MNHNY; CDR2 reads SVGAGI (reference sequence). The CDR3 has 13 amino acids. The CDR3 reads CASTRGVGQPQHF. The CDR3 DNA follows: TGTGCCAGCACCAGAGGGGTCGGGCAGCCCCAGCATTTT.

At least ten counts were recorded for this clonotype. The rearrangement uses TRBV6-2 or TRBV6-3 and TRBJ2-3; TRBD2 matches at 8 bases. V dropped 5 bases and J dropped 4; count of bases not matched to a gene: 8. CDR3 length equals 15 residues. Per the germline V gene, CDR1 is MNHEY and CDR2 is SVGEGT. In nucleotides, the CDR3 is TGTGCCAGCAGTGCAACGGGACTAGTCCCAGATACGCAGTATTTT. Translation: CASSATGLVPDTQYF.

This clonotype was detected ten times or more. V gene TRBV4-1 combines with J gene TRBJ2-1; 8 bases fit TRBD2. Germline V gene lookup returns CDR1 MGHRA and CDR2 YSYEKL. J lost 9 bases, V lost 1 base, and 8 bases had no gene match. The CDR3 is 15 residues long. The CDR3: CASSQAVRGAGEQFF. In nucleotides, the CDR3 is TGCGCCAGCAGCCAAGCGGTGCGGGGGGCGGGTGAGCAGTTCTTC.

This clonotype was recorded at least ten times. The V gene is TRBV6-1, the J gene TRBJ2-7, with D perhaps TRBD1 or TRBD2 (6 bases each). Germline loops: CDR1 MNHNS, CDR2 SASEGT. This CDR3 is built from 16 residues. Trimming shortened V by 2 bases and J by 5 bases, and 19 bases separated the two germline ends. CDR3 in amino acids: CASSEIGGRRRDEQYV. In DNA form, the CDR3 reads TGTGCCAGCAGTGAAATCGGGGGCAGGAGGAGGGACGAGCAGTACGTC.

This clonotype was detected ten times or more. The V and J genes are TRBV20-1 and TRBJ2-3, with unresolved D. The CDR3 is 13 amino acids. Germline values: CDR1 DFQATT, CDR2 SNEGSKA (reference sequence). The ends were cut back, 0 bases at V and 2 bases at J, with 6 bases in the middle. The CDR3 coding sequence is TGCAGTGCTAGAGAGGTGTACACAGATACGCAGTATTTT. Its protein product is CSAREVYTDTQYF.

This clonotype was recorded a few times. The rearrangement uses TRBV5-6 and TRBJ2-7, with D possibly being TRBD2 (5 bases). The CDR3 is 13 residues long. Trimming removed 0 bases from V and 7 bases from J, with 11 bases in between. Per the germline V gene, CDR1 is SGHDT and CDR2 is YYEEEE. The CDR3 DNA is TGTGCCAGCAGCTTGGTCGCGGGCGGTGAGCAGTACGTC. Translating it yields CASSLVAGGEQYV.